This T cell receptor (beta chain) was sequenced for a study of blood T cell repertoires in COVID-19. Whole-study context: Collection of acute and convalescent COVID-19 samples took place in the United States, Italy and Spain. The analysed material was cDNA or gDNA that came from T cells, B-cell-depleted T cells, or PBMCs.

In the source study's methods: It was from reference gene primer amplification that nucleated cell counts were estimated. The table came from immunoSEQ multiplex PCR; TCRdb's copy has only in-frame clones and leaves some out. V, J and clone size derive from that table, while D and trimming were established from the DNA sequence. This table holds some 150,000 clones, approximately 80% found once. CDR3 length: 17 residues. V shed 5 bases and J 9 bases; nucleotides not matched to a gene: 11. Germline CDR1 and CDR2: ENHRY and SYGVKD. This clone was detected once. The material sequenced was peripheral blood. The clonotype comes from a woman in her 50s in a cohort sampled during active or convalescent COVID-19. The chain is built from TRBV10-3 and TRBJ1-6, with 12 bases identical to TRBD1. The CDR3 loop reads CAISSGTGGEFRSPLHF. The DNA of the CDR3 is TGTGCCATCAGTTCCGGGACAGGGGGCGAGTTTCGTTCACCCCTCCACTTT.